Sequencing of this T cell receptor beta chain was carried out in a study of shared clonotypes between healthy human individuals. A CD45RA+ naive subset and a CD45RA-negative memory subset were split from CD4+ cells. Some clones are missing from TCRdb's copy, which holds only in-frame ones; the method was immunoSEQ multiplex PCR. The profile shows over 850,000 clones, 75% to 85% of them singletons. With 1 base removed from V and 0 bases from J, the gap between germline ends came to 13 bases. The germline gives CDR1 SGHTS, CDR2 YDEGEE. The CDR3 extends over 16 amino acids. The rearrangement joins TRBV5-8 to TRBJ1-1; weak D call: TRBD1 (5 bases). The TCR was taken from a young man in good health. Some clones in this sample may be carry-over from other donors' samples. The sequenced sample consisted of memory CD4+ T cells from PBMCs. Subset meaning: CD45RA-negative fraction. In nucleotides, the CDR3 is TGTGCCAGCAGCTTGATCCGGGGGACGCTGAACACTGAAGCTTTCTTT. It encodes CASSLIRGTLNTEAFF.